This T cell receptor (beta chain) stems from a study of OX40 agonist ivuxolimab in advanced cancers. About the study: Head and neck, renal cell, melanoma or hepatocellular carcinoma were the cancers that dose-escalation patients had.

Notes on the study in general: Researchers did not determine the expanded peripheral T cells' antigen specificity. More expanded clones were found, on average, in CD8+ than in CD4+ T cells.

Produced via immunoSEQ multiplex PCR; TCRdb's table is partial and in-frame only. This sample has roughly 60,000 clones, with under 90% found just once. To note about this clone: As yet, its antigen is unknown.

Trimming left V 3 bases short and J 2 bases short, with 11 bases between. This CDR3 is 16 amino acids long. Germline CDR1 and CDR2: MNHEY and SVGAGI. Here the sequenced sample was CD4+ or CD8+ T cells sorted from blood, taken in a trial of the OX40 agonist ivuxolimab. This clonotype was sampled from an adult with an advanced solid tumor such as melanoma, head and neck, liver or kidney cancer. The genes are TRBV6-5 and TRBJ2-6; D is undetermined. CDR3 sequence (DNA): TGTGCCAGCAGTTATGTGTTGGTTCCTGGGGCCAACGTCCTGACTTTC. This codes for CASSYVLVPGANVLTF.